This T cell receptor (beta chain) was recorded in a study of graft-versus-host responses after intestinal transplantation. Turning to the study itself: All of the recipients had induction that used anti-thymocyte globulin, then tacrolimus and steroids for about 3 years.

Trimming removed 4 bases at V and 3 bases at J, with 13 bases between. This CDR3 region has 15 residues. Germline values: CDR1 MDHEN, CDR2 SYDVKM. This clone came up once. Antigen: not known. The starting material, graft tissue, was processed to release intraepithelial and lamina propria lymphocytes. TCRdb's table, derived via immunoSEQ multiplex PCR, lists solely in-frame clones and lacks some. The sample lists 37,000 or so clones, roughly 87% occurring once. Regarding the study as a whole: GvH clone levels peaked in circulation, and this peak was associated with early post-transplant HvG declines.

Sample: ileum tissue, taken almost 210 days after intestinal transplant. The V call is TRBV28, the J call TRBJ2-4; no clear D. The sequence was obtained from a human patient who received an intestinal transplant, so some T cells may come from the graft donor. In DNA, the CDR3 is TGTGCCAGCAGTTCGCAGAGTCTAGTCAAAAACATTCAGTACTTC. It yields the protein CASSSQSLVKNIQYF.